This TCR beta chain appears in the sequencing data of a study of T-cell memory formation after mild COVID-19. Study conclusions and caveats: Clones that shrank (day 15 to 85) were balanced CD4/CD8, whereas later expanders leaned CD4+.

The CDR3 runs 12 residues. Unmatched junction bases numbered 5, after V lost 5 bases and J lost 9 bases. In TCRdb, the 5' RACE reads were re-called with MiXCR into one record per CDR3 protein. The sample has approximately 290,000 distinct CDR3 sequences; 8% to 9% are singletons. A note on this clonotype: Its antigen is unknown.

The V and J genes are TRBV12-3 or TRBV12-4 and TRBJ2-5, with 8 positions matching TRBD1. Sequenced material: PBMCs or a T cell subset sorted from them (not recorded which). This TCR was recovered from a man aged 18 to 35 who had mild COVID-19 (a few samples of this study predate the infection). Cell type and time point are not known. CDR3 in amino acids: CASSGQGRPQYF. In DNA form, the CDR3 reads TGTGCCAGCAGTGGACAGGGTCGGCCCCAGTACTTC.